The 14 T cell receptor beta chains below all came from one sample that was sequenced in a study of blood T cell repertoires in COVID-19. Sequencing used immunoSEQ multiplex PCR; TCRdb keeps in-frame clones, though not all of them. In the table there are about 50,000 clones, approximately 88% of which are singletons. Specimen: peripheral blood. Every receptor here comes from a human donor with active COVID-19. The donor label of this sample is uncertain.

This clone was recorded a few times. This rearrangement joins TRBV5-6 to TRBJ1-2; possible D gene TRBD1, 6 bases. The CDR3 is 13 residues long. Germline V CDR1 and CDR2: SGHDT, YYEEEE. Trimming removed 4 bases at V and 5 bases at J, with 12 bases between. For the CDR3, the DNA is TGTGCCAGCAGCACAGGGCCGAATTATGGCTACACCTTC. Protein: CASSTGPNYGYTF.

The J gene is TRBJ1-2, the V gene TRBV5-1; TRBD1 aligns across 7 bases. The CDR3 has 13 residues. From germline, CDR1 is SGHRS and CDR2 YFSETQ. With 4 bases clipped from V and 4 bases from J, the junction kept 4 bases outside the gene matches. CDR3 sequence: CASSQQGSYGYTF. For the CDR3, the DNA is TGCGCCAGCAGCCAACAGGGGAGCTATGGCTACACCTTC.

V usage is TRBV2 and J usage is TRBJ2-1; D ambiguous. The CDR3 has 14 amino acids. Deletions cut 5 bases from V and 2 bases from J, with 10 bases between. Germline V gene sequence: CDR1 SNHLY, CDR2 FYNNEI. CDR3 sequence reads: CASSNGPAYNEQFF. The CDR3 coding sequence is TGTGCCAGCAGTAATGGTCCAGCCTACAATGAGCAGTTCTTC.

The gene calls are TRBV6-6 and TRBJ1-1; possibly TRBD1 for D (5 bases). The CDR3 contains 15 residues. Germline CDR1 MNHNY, CDR2 SVGAGI (reference sequence). Trimming cost V 2 bases and J 1 base, with 11 bases left between them. The CDR3 nucleotides are TGTGCCAGCAGTTACCTGGGGCAGGGGAACACTGAAGCTTTCTTT. Translating gives CASSYLGQGNTEAFF.

The chain carries TRBV5-5 and TRBJ2-2; 11 bases line up with TRBD1. Germline-derived CDR1 and CDR2 are SGHKS and YYEKEE (reference sequence). This CDR3 contains 17 residues. J lost 4 bases, V lost 2 bases, and 7 bases had no gene match. CDR3 sequence (DNA): TGTGCCAGCAGCTTAGCCTGGACAGGGGGCCCCACCGGGGAGCTGTTTTTT. This sequence encodes CASSLAWTGGPTGELFF. The variable domain in full, completed from reference TRBV5-5 and TRBJ2-2, reads DAGVTQSPTHLIKTRGQQVTLRCSPISGHKSVSWYQQVLGQGPQFIFQYYEKEERGRGNFPDRFSARQFPNYSSELNVNALLLGDSALYLCASSLAWTGGPTGELFFGEGSRLTVL.

The chain employs TRBV5-1 and TRBJ1-1, with D unresolved. Trimming removed 5 bases at V and 1 base at J, with 12 bases between. CDR3 size: 14 residues. The germline gives CDR1 SGHRS, CDR2 YFSETQ. CDR3 loop: CASRLVAGNTEAFF. CDR3 coding DNA: TGCGCCAGCAGGCTCGTGGCGGGGAACACTGAAGCTTTCTTT. Filled out from reference TRBV5-1 and TRBJ1-1, the complete variable domain reads KAGVTQTPRYLIKTRGQQVTLSCSPISGHRSVSWYQQTPGQGLQFLFEYFSETQRNKGNFPGRFSGRQFSNSRSEMNVSTLELGDSALYLCASRLVAGNTEAFFGQGTRLTVV.

The gene calls are TRBV30 and TRBJ2-2; D is possibly TRBD2 (6 bases). Germline V gene sequence: CDR1 GTSNPN, CDR2 SVGIG (reference sequence). V shed 0 bases and J shed 8 bases, with 13 bases lying between them. The CDR3 length is 14 residues. CDR3 sequence: CAWSVEAGSGELFF. The CDR3 region has the DNA TGTGCCTGGAGTGTAGAGGCGGGGTCGGGGGAGCTGTTTTTT.

The V call is TRBV14, the J call TRBJ2-7, with 10 nucleotides matching TRBD2. CDR1 is SGHDN, CDR2 FVKESK, per germline. CDR3 length: 15 amino acids. J lost 2 bases, V lost 3 bases, and 4 bases had no gene match. In DNA, the CDR3 is TGTGCCAGCAGCCAGACTAGCGGGCCACCCTACGAGCAGTACTTC. Translated, it gives CASSQTSGPPYEQYF.

The CDR3 is CASSLRVPYEQYF. The DNA for the CDR3 is TGTGCCAGCAGCCTCAGGGTCCCCTACGAGCAGTACTTC. The chain combines TRBV6-5 with TRBJ2-7; TRBD1 is a possible D gene (5 bases). Per the germline V gene, CDR1 is MNHEY and CDR2 is SVGAGI. Trimming stripped 6 bases from V and 2 bases from J, with 11 bases between. The CDR3 totals 13 residues.

The V and J genes are TRBV6-2 or TRBV6-3 and TRBJ2-1; D is perhaps TRBD2 (5 bases). The CDR3 covers 15 residues. CDR1 and CDR2 from the germline V gene are MNHEY and SVGEGT. V was clipped by 6 bases and J by 8 bases, with 20 bases between them. The CDR3 DNA reads TGTGCCAGCAGATACCCCCGAGAGGGAATGGATGAGCAGTTCTTC. It yields the protein CASRYPREGMDEQFF.

In this sample, this clone turned up once. V usage is TRBV5-1 and J usage is TRBJ1-1, with D tentatively TRBD1 (5 bases). Trimming took off 2 bases at V and 1 base at J, with 9 bases between the two ends. CDR1 is SGHRS, CDR2 YFSETQ, per germline. The CDR3 loop spans 14 amino acids. CDR3 DNA sequence: TGCGCCAGCAGCTTTCAGGGCGCGAACACTGAAGCTTTCTTT. Its translation is CASSFQGANTEAFF.

This chain uses TRBV11-3 with TRBJ2-1; TRBD2 aligns across 10 bases. Germline loops: CDR1 SGHNT, CDR2 YENEEA. V lost 4 bases, J lost 4 bases, and 4 bases stayed unmatched. This CDR3 is built from 15 residues. The CDR3 sequence is CASSSSGGGYNEQFF. The DNA of the CDR3 is TGTGCCAGCAGCTCTAGCGGGGGAGGTTACAATGAGCAGTTCTTC.

The rearrangement joins TRBV5-1 to TRBJ1-1; 8 positions match TRBD1. CDR1 and CDR2 (germline): SGHRS, YFSETQ. J gave up 8 bases and V 4 bases, and 7 bases lay outside the gene matches. This CDR3 spans 13 amino acids. The CDR3 DNA follows: TGCGCCAGCAGCAAGTCCGGGACAGGAGAAGCTTTCTTT. Translation: CASSKSGTGEAFF.

This chain joins TRBV5-1 and TRBJ2-3, with 8 bases identical to TRBD1. Germline-derived CDR1 and CDR2 are SGHRS and YFSETQ. The CDR3 length is 14 residues. Germline trimming cut 2 bases from V and 6 bases from J; bases unmatched to any gene: 5. The CDR3 reads CASSLGQGGDTQYF. CDR3 sequence (DNA): TGCGCCAGCAGCTTAGGACAGGGTGGGGATACGCAGTATTTT.